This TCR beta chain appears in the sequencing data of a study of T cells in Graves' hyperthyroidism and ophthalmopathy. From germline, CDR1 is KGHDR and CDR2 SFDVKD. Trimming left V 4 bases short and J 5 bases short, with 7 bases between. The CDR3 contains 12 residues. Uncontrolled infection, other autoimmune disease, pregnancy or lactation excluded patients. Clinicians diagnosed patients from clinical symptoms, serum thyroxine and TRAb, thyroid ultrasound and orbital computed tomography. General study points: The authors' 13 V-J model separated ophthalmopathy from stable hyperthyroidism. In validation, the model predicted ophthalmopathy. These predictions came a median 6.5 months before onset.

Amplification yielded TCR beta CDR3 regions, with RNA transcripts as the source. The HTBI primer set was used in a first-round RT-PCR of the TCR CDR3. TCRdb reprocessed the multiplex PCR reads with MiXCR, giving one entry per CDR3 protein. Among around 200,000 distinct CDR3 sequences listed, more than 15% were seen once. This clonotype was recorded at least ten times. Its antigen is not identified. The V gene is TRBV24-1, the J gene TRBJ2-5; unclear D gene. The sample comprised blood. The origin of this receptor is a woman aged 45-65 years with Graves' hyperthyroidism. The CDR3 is CATSDFSETQYF. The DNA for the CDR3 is TGTGCCACCAGTGACTTTAGTGAGACCCAGTACTTC.